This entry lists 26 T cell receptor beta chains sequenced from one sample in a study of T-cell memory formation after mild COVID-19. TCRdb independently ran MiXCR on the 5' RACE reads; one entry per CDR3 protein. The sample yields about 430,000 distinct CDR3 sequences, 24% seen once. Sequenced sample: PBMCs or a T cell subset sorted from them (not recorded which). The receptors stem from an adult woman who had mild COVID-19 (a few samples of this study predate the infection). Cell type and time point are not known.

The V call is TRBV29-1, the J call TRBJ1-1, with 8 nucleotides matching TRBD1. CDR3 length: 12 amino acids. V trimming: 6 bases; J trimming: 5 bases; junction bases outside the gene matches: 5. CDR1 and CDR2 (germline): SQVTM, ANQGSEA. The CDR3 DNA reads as TGCAGCGTGACAGGGGATGGGACTGAAGCTTTCTTT. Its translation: CSVTGDGTEAFF.

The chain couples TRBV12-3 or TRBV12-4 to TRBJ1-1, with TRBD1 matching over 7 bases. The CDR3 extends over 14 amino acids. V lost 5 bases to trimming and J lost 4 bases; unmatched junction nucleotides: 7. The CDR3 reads CASSPTGLSTEAFF. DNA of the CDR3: TGTGCCAGCAGTCCGACAGGGCTGAGCACTGAAGCTTTCTTT.

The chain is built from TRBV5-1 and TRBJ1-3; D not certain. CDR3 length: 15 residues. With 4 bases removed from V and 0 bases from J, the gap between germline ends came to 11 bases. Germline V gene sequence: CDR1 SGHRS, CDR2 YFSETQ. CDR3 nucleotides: TGCGCCAGCAGCCCCGGGGAACCCTCTGGAAACACCATATATTTT. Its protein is CASSPGEPSGNTIYF.

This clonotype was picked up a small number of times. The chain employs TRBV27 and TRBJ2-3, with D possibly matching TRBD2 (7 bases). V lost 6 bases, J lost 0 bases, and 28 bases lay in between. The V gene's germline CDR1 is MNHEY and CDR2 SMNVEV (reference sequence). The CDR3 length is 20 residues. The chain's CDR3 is CASSGTGRGFSRVSTDTQYF. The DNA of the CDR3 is TGTGCCAGCAGCGGAACAGGGAGGGGGTTTAGTCGGGTGAGCACAGATACGCAGTATTTT.

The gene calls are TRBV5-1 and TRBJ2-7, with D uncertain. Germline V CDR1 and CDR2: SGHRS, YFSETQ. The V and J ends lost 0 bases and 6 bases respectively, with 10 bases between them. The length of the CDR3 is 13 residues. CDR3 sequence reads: CASSLDTGGEQYF. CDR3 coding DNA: TGCGCCAGCAGCTTGGACACGGGTGGCGAGCAGTACTTC. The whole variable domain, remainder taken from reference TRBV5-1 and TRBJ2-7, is KAGVTQTPRYLIKTRGQQVTLSCSPISGHRSVSWYQQTPGQGLQFLFEYFSETQRNKGNFPGRFSGRQFSNSRSEMNVSTLELGDSALYLCASSLDTGGEQYFGPGTRLTVT.

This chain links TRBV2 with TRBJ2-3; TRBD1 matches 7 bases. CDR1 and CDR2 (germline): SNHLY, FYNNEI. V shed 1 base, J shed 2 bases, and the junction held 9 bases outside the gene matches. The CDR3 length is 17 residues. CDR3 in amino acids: CASSEEQDRAPTDTQYF. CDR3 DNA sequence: TGTGCCAGCAGTGAAGAACAAGACAGGGCCCCCACAGATACGCAGTATTTT. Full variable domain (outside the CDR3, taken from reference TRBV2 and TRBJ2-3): EPEVTQTPSHQVTQMGQEVILRCVPISNHLYFYWYRQILGQKVEFLVSFYNNEISEKSEIFDDQFSVERPDGSNFTLKIRSTKLEDSAMYFCASSEEQDRAPTDTQYFGPGTRLTVL.

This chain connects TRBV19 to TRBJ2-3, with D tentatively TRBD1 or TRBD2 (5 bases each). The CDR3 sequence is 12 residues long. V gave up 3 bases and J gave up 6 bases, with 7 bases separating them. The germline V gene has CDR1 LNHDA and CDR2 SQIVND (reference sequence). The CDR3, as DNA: TGTGCCAGTAGTATTGAGGGGGATACGCAGTATTTT. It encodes CASSIEGDTQYF.

In DNA form, the CDR3 reads TGTGCCAGCAGTGGTCTTAGTGCGGGAGAAGGCTACGAGCAGTACTTC. It translates to CASSGLSAGEGYEQYF. V usage is TRBV25-1 and J usage is TRBJ2-7, with TRBD2 identical over 7 bases. The CDR3 has 16 residues. J gave up 3 bases and V 4 bases, and 12 bases lay outside the gene matches. Germline CDR1 MGHDK, CDR2 SYGVNS.

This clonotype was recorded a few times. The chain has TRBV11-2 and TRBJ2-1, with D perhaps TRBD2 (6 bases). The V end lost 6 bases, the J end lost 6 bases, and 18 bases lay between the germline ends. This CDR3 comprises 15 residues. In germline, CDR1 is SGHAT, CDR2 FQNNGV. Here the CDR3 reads CASRSVGSGFNEQFF. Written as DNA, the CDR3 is TGTGCCAGCAGGTCCGTAGGTAGCGGTTTCAATGAGCAGTTCTTC.

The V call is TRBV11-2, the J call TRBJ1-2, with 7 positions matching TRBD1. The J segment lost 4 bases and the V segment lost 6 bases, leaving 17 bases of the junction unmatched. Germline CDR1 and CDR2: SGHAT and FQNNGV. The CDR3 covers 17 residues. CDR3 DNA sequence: TGTGCCAGCAGTCGTTTGGGGGACAGTTCGGTACGCTATGGCTACACCTTC. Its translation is CASSRLGDSSVRYGYTF.

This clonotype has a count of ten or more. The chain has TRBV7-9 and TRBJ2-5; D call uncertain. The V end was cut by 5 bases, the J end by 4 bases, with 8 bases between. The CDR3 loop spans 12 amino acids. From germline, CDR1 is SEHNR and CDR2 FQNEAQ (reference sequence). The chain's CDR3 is CASSPLLETQYF. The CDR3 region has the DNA TGTGCCAGCAGCCCACTTTTAGAGACCCAGTACTTC.

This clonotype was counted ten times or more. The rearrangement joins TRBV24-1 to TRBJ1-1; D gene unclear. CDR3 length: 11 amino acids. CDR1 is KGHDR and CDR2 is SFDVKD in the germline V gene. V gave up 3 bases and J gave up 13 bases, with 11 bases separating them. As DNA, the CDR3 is TGTGCCACCAGTGATCTCTATAGGGTTTTCTTT. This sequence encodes CATSDLYRVFF.

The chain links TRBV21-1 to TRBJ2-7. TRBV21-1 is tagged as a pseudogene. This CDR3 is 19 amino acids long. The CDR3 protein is CASSKARQAERICRYEQYF. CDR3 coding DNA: TGTGCCAGCAGCAAAGCGCGGCAGGCTGAGAGGATTTGTCGGTACGAGCAGTACTTC.

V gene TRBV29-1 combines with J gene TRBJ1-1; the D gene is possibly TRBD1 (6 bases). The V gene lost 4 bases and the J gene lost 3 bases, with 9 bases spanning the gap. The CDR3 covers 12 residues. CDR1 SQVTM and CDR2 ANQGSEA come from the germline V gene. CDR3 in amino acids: CSVVQGDTEAFF. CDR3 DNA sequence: TGCAGCGTTGTACAGGGAGACACTGAAGCTTTCTTT. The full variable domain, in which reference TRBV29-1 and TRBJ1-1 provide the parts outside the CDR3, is SAVISQKPSRDICQRGTSLTIQCQVDSQVTMMFWYRQQPGQSLTLIATANQGSEATYESGFVIDKFPISRPNLTFSTLTVSNMSPEDSSIYLCSVVQGDTEAFFGQGTRLTVV.

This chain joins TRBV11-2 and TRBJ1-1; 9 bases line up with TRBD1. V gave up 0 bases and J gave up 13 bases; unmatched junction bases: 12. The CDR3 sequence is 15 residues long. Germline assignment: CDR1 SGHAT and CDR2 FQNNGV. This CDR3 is CASSLDWDRDRVIFF. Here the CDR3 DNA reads TGTGCCAGCAGCTTAGATTGGGACCGGGACAGGGTTATTTTCTTT.

CDR3 DNA: TGTGCCAGCAGTCTCCGACAGGGAATGAGCAATCAGCCCCAGCATTTT. Its translation: CASSLRQGMSNQPQHF. The chain recombines TRBV12-3 or TRBV12-4 with TRBJ1-5; 7 nucleotides match TRBD1. The CDR3 length is 16 residues. The V and J ends lost 5 bases and 1 base, in that order; junction bases with no gene match: 8.

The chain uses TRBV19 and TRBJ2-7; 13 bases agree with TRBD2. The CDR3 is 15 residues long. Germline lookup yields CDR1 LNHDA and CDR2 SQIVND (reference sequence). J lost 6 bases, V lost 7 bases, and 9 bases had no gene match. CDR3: CASTLTSGRGSEQYF. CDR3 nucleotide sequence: TGTGCCAGTACCCTTACTAGCGGGAGGGGTAGCGAGCAGTACTTC.

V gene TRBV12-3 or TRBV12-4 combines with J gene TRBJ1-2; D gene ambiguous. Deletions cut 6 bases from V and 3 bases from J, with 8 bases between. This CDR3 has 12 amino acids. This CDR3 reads CASSRSYYGYTF. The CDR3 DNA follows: TGTGCCAGCAGCCGGAGTTACTATGGCTACACCTTC.

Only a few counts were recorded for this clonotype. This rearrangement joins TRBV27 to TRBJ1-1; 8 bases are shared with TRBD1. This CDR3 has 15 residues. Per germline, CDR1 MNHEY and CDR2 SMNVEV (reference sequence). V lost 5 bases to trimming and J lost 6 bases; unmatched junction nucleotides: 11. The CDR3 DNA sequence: TGTGCCAGCAGTCCCACGACAGGGGTTGCGGCTGAAGCTTTCTTT. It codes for CASSPTTGVAAEAFF.

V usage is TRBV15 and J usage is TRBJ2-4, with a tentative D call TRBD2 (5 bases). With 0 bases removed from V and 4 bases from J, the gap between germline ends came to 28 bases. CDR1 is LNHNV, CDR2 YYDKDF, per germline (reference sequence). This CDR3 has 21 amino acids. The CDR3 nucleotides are TGTGCCACCAGCAGAGAGGGCGCACTACGAGGGTCGGGTGGCGGGAAAAACATTCAGTACTTC. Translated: CATSREGALRGSGGGKNIQYF.

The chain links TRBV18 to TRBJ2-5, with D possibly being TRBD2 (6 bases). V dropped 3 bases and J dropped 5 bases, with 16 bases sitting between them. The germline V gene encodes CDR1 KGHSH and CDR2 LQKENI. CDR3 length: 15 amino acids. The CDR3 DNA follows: TGTGCCAGCTCACCCTCGTGGCGGGGAGGCGAGACCCAGTACTTC. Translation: CASSPSWRGGETQYF.

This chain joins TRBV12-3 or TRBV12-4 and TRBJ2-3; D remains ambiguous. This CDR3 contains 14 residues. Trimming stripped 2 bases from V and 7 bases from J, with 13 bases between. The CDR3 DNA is TGTGCCAGCAGTTTATTGGTGACAACGAATACGCAGTATTTT. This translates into CASSLLVTTNTQYF.

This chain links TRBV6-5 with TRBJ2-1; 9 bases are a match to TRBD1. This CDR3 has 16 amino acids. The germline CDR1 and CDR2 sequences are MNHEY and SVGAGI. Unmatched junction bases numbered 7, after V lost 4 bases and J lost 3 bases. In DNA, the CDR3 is TGTGCCAGCAGTTCGCCGGGACAGGGAATCTACAATGAGCAGTTCTTC. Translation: CASSSPGQGIYNEQFF.

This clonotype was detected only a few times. CDR3 bases: TGTGCCATCAGGGGACAGGGGGCGCGGACTGAAGCTTTCTTT. Translated: CAIRGQGARTEAFF. The chain is built from TRBV10-3 and TRBJ1-1, with 12 bases aligning to TRBD1. Germline loops: CDR1 ENHRY, CDR2 SYGVKD. With V trimmed by 6 bases and J by 5 bases, 4 bases remained unmatched. There are 14 residues in the CDR3.

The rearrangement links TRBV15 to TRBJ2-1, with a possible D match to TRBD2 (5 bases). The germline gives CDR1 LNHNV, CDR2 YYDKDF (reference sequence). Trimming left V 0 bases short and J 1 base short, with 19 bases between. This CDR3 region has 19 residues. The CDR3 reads CATSRDRIEGALSYNEQFF. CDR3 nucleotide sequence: TGTGCCACCAGCAGAGATAGGATCGAGGGAGCCTTGTCCTACAATGAGCAGTTCTTC. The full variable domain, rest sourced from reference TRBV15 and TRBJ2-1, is DAMVIQNPRYQVTQFGKPVTLSCSQTLNHNVMYWYQQKSSQAPKLLFHYYDKDFNNEADTPDNFQSRRPNTSFCFLDIRSPGLGDTAMYLCATSRDRIEGALSYNEQFFGPGTRLTVL.

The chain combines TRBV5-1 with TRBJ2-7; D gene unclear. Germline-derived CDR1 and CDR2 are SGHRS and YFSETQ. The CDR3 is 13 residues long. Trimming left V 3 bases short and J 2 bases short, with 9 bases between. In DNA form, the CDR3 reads TGCGCCAGCAGCTCCTCAATCGCCTACGAGCAGTACTTC. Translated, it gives CASSSSIAYEQYF.